This TCR beta chain was captured by sequencing in a study of PD-1 blockade in mismatch repair-deficient tumors. Sequencing was performed with immunoSEQ multiplex PCR; in TCRdb, only in-frame clones are kept and a portion is missing. This table has under 95,000 clones, about 82% appearing once. CDR3 length equals 14 residues. Germline V lookup: CDR1 LGHNA, CDR2 YNFKEQ. J lost 3 bases, V lost 5 bases, and 4 bases had no gene match. The sequencing here drew on peripheral blood, taken 44 weeks after starting pembrolizumab. The source of this sequence is an adult with mismatch repair-deficient cancer. The V call is TRBV4-2, the J call TRBJ1-2; 9 positions agree with TRBD1. In nucleotides, the CDR3 is TGTGCCAGCAGCTCCGGGACAGGGTACTATGGCTACACCTTC. Its translation: CASSSGTGYYGYTF.